The 25 T cell receptor beta chains below all came from one sample that was sequenced in a study of T-cell reconstitution after alpha-beta-depleted transplantation in children. Molecular barcoding with unique molecular identifiers was used for the TCRbeta library. TCRdb redid the calling of the PCR reads with MiXCR, one entry per CDR3 protein. The sample yields about 1,000,000 distinct CDR3 sequences, under 30% seen once. This material consisted of PBMCs, mostly from graft donor cells, taken 360 days after TCRalphabeta/CD19-depleted stem cell transplant. The receptors were sampled from a boy less than two years old who had a stem cell transplant for SCID, so the T cells may come from the graft donor.

CDR3 sequence: CASKLPYQETQYF. CDR3 nucleotide sequence: TGTGCCAGCAAACTGCCGTACCAAGAGACCCAGTACTTC. The rearrangement joins TRBV28 to TRBJ2-5; D unresolved. The ends were cut back, 7 bases at V and 0 bases at J, with 9 bases in the middle. The germline V gene encodes CDR1 MDHEN and CDR2 SYDVKM. This CDR3 has 13 residues. Variable domain in full (rest from reference TRBV28 and TRBJ2-5): DVKVTQSSRYLVKRTGEKVFLECVQDMDHENMFWYRQDPGLGLRLIYFSYDVKMKEKGDIPEGYSVSREKKERFSLILESASTNQTSMYLCASKLPYQETQYFGPGTRLLVL.

The chain combines TRBV6-5 with TRBJ2-2; tentatively, D is TRBD2 (5 bases). CDR1 is MNHEY, CDR2 SVGAGI, per germline. V was trimmed by 0 bases and J by 3 bases, leaving 11 bases between them. This CDR3 has 16 amino acids. In nucleotides, the CDR3 is TGTGCCAGCAGTTACTCTGGGCAGGACTACACCGGGGAGCTGTTTTTT. It is translated as CASSYSGQDYTGELFF.

This clonotype was recorded a few times. The CDR3 protein is CASSQDTAYEQYF. In DNA form, the CDR3 reads TGTGCCAGCAGTCAAGACACTGCCTACGAGCAGTACTTC. V usage is TRBV7-9 and J usage is TRBJ2-7; D not certain. The germline V gene encodes CDR1 SEHNR and CDR2 FQNEAQ (reference sequence). Trimming took 6 bases from V and 2 from J, leaving 11 bases between them. This CDR3 spans 13 amino acids.

V usage is TRBV29-1 and J usage is TRBJ2-5, with D unresolved. The germline gives CDR1 SQVTM, CDR2 ANQGSEA. This CDR3 has 11 residues. V lost 4 bases, J lost 2 bases, and 5 bases lay in between. The CDR3 bases are TGCAGCGTTGGCCAGCAAGAGACCCAGTACTTC. It is translated as CSVGQQETQYF.

This chain connects TRBV12-3 or TRBV12-4 to TRBJ1-1; D uncertain. The CDR3 loop spans 14 amino acids. V shed 2 bases and J shed 4 bases, with 11 bases lying between them. CDR3 coding DNA: TGTGCCAGCAGTTTACGGCATCGGAGCACTGAAGCTTTCTTT. It codes for CASSLRHRSTEAFF.

This rearrangement joins TRBV2 to TRBJ2-1; TRBD1 aligns across 8 bases. Germline CDR1 SNHLY, CDR2 FYNNEI. The CDR3 contains 15 residues. V dropped 3 bases and J dropped 8; count of bases not matched to a gene: 9. Here the CDR3 reads CASSDNRGLRHEQFF. Here the CDR3 DNA reads TGTGCCAGCAGTGATAACAGGGGGTTAAGGCATGAGCAGTTCTTC.

V is TRBV10-2 and J is TRBJ2-7, with TRBD1 matching 11 bases. Germline lookup yields CDR1 WSHSY and CDR2 SAAADI. This CDR3 is built from 14 residues. The V segment lost 6 bases and the J segment 3 bases; nucleotides outside the gene matches: 4. As DNA, the CDR3 is TGCGCCAGCAGAGGGACAGGGGGAGTCTACGAGCAGTACTTC. Residues: CASRGTGGVYEQYF.

The chain combines TRBV5-1 with TRBJ2-6; perhaps TRBD1 as D (6 bases). This CDR3 comprises 16 residues. The V end lost 1 base, the J end lost 2 bases, and 10 bases lay between the germline ends. Germline values: CDR1 SGHRS, CDR2 YFSETQ. CDR3 protein: CASSLRWGPGANVLTF. The CDR3 bases are TGCGCCAGCAGCTTGCGTTGGGGGCCTGGGGCCAACGTCCTGACTTTC.

The chain recombines TRBV3-1 with TRBJ2-3, with 7 nucleotides matching TRBD2. Germline assignment: CDR1 LGHDT and CDR2 YNNKEL (reference sequence). This CDR3 comprises 17 residues. Trimming removed 3 bases from V and 6 bases from J; junction bases left unmatched: 15. The DNA of the CDR3 is TGTGCCAGCAGCCACCGCGGGACTACCACTAGAGGGGATACGCAGTATTTT. Protein: CASSHRGTTTRGDTQYF.

This clonotype was observed a few times. The chain recombines TRBV7-3 with TRBJ2-2, with D possibly matching TRBD1 (6 bases). The CDR3 loop spans 16 amino acids. V dropped 0 bases and J dropped 0 bases, with 8 bases sitting between them. Germline CDR1 and CDR2: SGHTA and FQGTGA. As DNA, the CDR3 is TGTGCCAGCAGCTTAACCCACAGGGCGAACACCGGGGAGCTGTTTTTT. Translated, it gives CASSLTHRANTGELFF.

This clonotype was seen only a few times. The chain carries TRBV29-1 and TRBJ1-1; no firm D call. The V gene lost 2 bases and the J gene lost 1 base, with 20 bases spanning the gap. CDR1 is SQVTM, CDR2 ANQGSEA, per germline. The CDR3 is 17 residues long. CDR3: CSVESKTVNGPNTEAFF. Written as DNA, the CDR3 is TGCAGCGTTGAATCCAAGACGGTCAACGGACCGAACACTGAAGCTTTCTTT.

This clonotype was recorded once. The CDR3 nucleotides read TGTGCCAGCAGCGACCTGAGGGGGCGCGAAGCTTTCTTT. This gives the protein CASSDLRGREAFF. The chain is built from TRBV7-2 and TRBJ1-1; 7 positions match TRBD1. With 5 bases clipped from V and 8 bases from J, the junction kept 8 bases outside the gene matches. The V gene's germline CDR1 is SGHTA and CDR2 FQGNSA. This CDR3 has 13 residues.

The chain joins TRBV12-3 or TRBV12-4 to TRBJ1-1; 12 bases agree with TRBD1. With V trimmed by 6 bases and J by 1 base, 9 bases remained unmatched. CDR3 size: 17 residues. This chain's CDR3 is CASSPRDRGLENTEAFF. CDR3 nucleotides: TGTGCCAGCAGCCCTCGGGACAGGGGGCTGGAGAACACTGAAGCTTTCTTT.

A few counts support this clonotype. The chain carries TRBV5-1 and TRBJ2-7; the D gene is possibly TRBD2 (6 bases). Germline CDR1 SGHRS, CDR2 YFSETQ. Trimming removed 0 bases from V and 4 bases from J, with 17 bases in between. The CDR3 spans 16 residues. This CDR3 is CASSLGRDGREYEQYF. DNA for the CDR3: TGCGCCAGCAGCTTGGGGCGGGACGGGAGAGAATACGAGCAGTACTTC.

J is TRBJ2-7 and V is TRBV6-5; D unresolved. V lost 0 bases to trimming and J lost 2 bases, with 14 bases between them. Germline CDR1 MNHEY, CDR2 SVGAGI. The CDR3 is 16 residues long. The CDR3 protein is CASSYSSDLSPYEQYF. In nucleotides, the CDR3 is TGTGCCAGCAGTTACTCGTCGGACCTTTCCCCCTACGAGCAGTACTTC.

This clonotype was detected only a few times. V usage is TRBV12-3 or TRBV12-4 and J usage is TRBJ2-5, with D hard to call. This CDR3 comprises 16 residues. V was clipped by 7 bases and J by 5 bases, with 23 bases between them. CDR3 residues: CASTRRALLTTETQYF. The CDR3, as DNA: TGTGCCAGCACCCGAAGGGCCCTTTTGACGACGGAGACCCAGTACTTC.

This sequence joins TRBV10-3 and TRBJ1-5; D remains unclear. This CDR3 is built from 15 residues. CDR1 is ENHRY and CDR2 is SYGVKD in the germline V gene. Trimming removed 0 bases from V and 2 bases from J, with 8 bases in between. The CDR3, as DNA: TGTGCCATCAGTGAGTCGCTCGCGCGCAATCAGCCCCAGCATTTT. It codes for CAISESLARNQPQHF.

The J gene is TRBJ1-1, the V gene TRBV14; no clear D. The CDR3 extends over 16 amino acids. The germline CDR1 and CDR2 sequences are SGHDN and FVKESK. The V gene lost 5 bases and the J gene lost 3 bases, with 19 bases spanning the gap. CDR3 coding DNA: TGTGCCAGCAGCGCCGGGCGGTGGATGGAGGACACTGAAGCTTTCTTT. It encodes CASSAGRWMEDTEAFF.

This clonotype was detected a few times. The rearrangement uses TRBV18 and TRBJ1-2; D call uncertain. Trimming took 3 bases from V and 6 from J, leaving 20 bases between them. Germline-derived CDR1 and CDR2 are KGHSH and LQKENI. The CDR3 totals 16 residues. DNA for the CDR3: TGTGCCAGCTCACCCTCGCAGCGGGTTCGTACGGATGGCTACACCTTC. It translates to CASSPSQRVRTDGYTF.

The chain employs TRBV12-3 or TRBV12-4 and TRBJ2-7, with 7 bases aligning to TRBD2. The trim removed 8 bases at V and 1 base at J, leaving 5 bases unmatched. This CDR3 has 13 residues. The CDR3 protein is CASSGGGSYEQYF. CDR3 coding DNA: TGTGCCAGCTCTGGCGGGGGTTCCTACGAGCAGTACTTC.

The table lists this clonotype with many counts. V gene TRBV4-2 combines with J gene TRBJ2-2; either TRBD1 or TRBD2 may supply D (5 bases each). Germline loops: CDR1 LGHNA, CDR2 YNFKEQ. V was clipped by 0 bases and J by 1 base, with 6 bases between them. This CDR3 comprises 15 residues. CDR3 amino acids: CASSQDGGNTGELFF. The DNA for the CDR3 is TGTGCCAGCAGCCAAGATGGGGGGAACACCGGGGAGCTGTTTTTT.

The chain recombines TRBV12-3 or TRBV12-4 with TRBJ2-3; D may match TRBD1 or TRBD2 (5 bases each). V was clipped by 3 bases and J by 2 bases, with 24 bases between them. The CDR3 is 19 residues long. CDR3 DNA: TGTGCCAGCAGTTTTTCGGACGGGGCGGTTGGAAGACACACAGATACGCAGTATTTT. Translated: CASSFSDGAVGRHTDTQYF.

The chain couples TRBV5-6 to TRBJ2-2; a weak D match, TRBD1 (5 bases). V shed 3 bases and J shed 1 base, with 10 bases lying between them. Germline loops: CDR1 SGHDT, CDR2 YYEEEE. CDR3 size: 15 residues. Here the CDR3 DNA reads TGTGCCAGCAGCTGGGGCAGACTGAACACCGGGGAGCTGTTTTTT. It yields the protein CASSWGRLNTGELFF.

The chain has TRBV14 and TRBJ2-1; D not resolved. This CDR3 spans 13 amino acids. From germline, CDR1 is SGHDN and CDR2 FVKESK. Trimming removed 5 bases from V and 4 bases from J, with 9 bases in between. This CDR3 reads CASSFDRYNEQFF. The CDR3, as DNA: TGTGCCAGCAGCTTTGACCGATACAATGAGCAGTTCTTC.

The rearrangement uses TRBV15 and TRBJ2-4, with a tentative D call TRBD2 (5 bases). CDR3 length equals 17 residues. Germline CDR1 is LNHNV and CDR2 is YYDKDF (reference sequence). V dropped 0 bases and J dropped 0 bases, with 12 bases sitting between them. The CDR3 DNA follows: TGTGCCACCAGCAGAGATGCGAGGGAACTAGCCAAAAACATTCAGTACTTC. It specifies CATSRDARELAKNIQYF.